These 27 T cell receptor beta chains were all obtained from the same sample, sequenced in a study of T cells in Graves' hyperthyroidism and ophthalmopathy. TCR beta CDR3 region amplification was performed from RNA transcripts. The HTBI primer set drove a first-round RT-PCR of the TCR CDR3. TCRdb reanalysed the multiplex PCR reads using MiXCR and keeps one entry per CDR3 protein. The sample includes hundreds of thousands of distinct CDR3 sequences, roughly 14% of them seen just once. The sample taken for sequencing was blood. The source is a woman aged 40 to 55 with Graves' ophthalmopathy.

The chain is built from TRBV28 and TRBJ1-5, with D maybe TRBD1 (5 bases). V was clipped by 6 bases and J by 7 bases, with 16 bases between them. There are 14 residues in the CDR3. Germline lookup yields CDR1 MDHEN and CDR2 SYDVKM. CDR3 sequence: CASREGPNRQPQHF. The CDR3 DNA follows: TGTGCCAGCAGGGAGGGCCCGAACAGGCAGCCCCAGCATTTT.

The chain links TRBV5-1 to TRBJ2-7, with a weak D call TRBD2 (5 bases). The CDR3 consists of 16 residues. V lost 4 bases to trimming and J lost 0 bases, with 17 bases between them. Germline loops: CDR1 SGHRS, CDR2 YFSETQ. CDR3 loop: CASSAGEGSYSYEQYF. DNA of the CDR3: TGCGCCAGCAGCGCAGGCGAGGGCAGCTACTCCTACGAGCAGTACTTC.

This clonotype was recorded a few times. V is TRBV7-6 and J is TRBJ2-7; 7 nucleotides align to TRBD1. The germline gives CDR1 SGHVS, CDR2 FNYEAQ. V shed 5 bases, J shed 6 bases, and the junction held 10 bases outside the gene matches. This CDR3 has 14 amino acids. DNA for the CDR3: TGTGCCAGCAGCATAACAGGGGCCCTCTCCGAGCAGTACTTC. It is translated as CASSITGALSEQYF.

This clonotype was seen repeatedly, ten times or more. This chain joins TRBV6-1 and TRBJ1-1, with TRBD1 matching over 7 bases. Germline assignment: CDR1 MNHNS and CDR2 SASEGT. The CDR3 runs to 15 residues. CDR3 amino acids: CAGDATGPINTEAFF. The CDR3 nucleotides read TGTGCTGGGGATGCGACAGGGCCGATAAACACTGAAGCTTTCTTT.

With regard to this clonotype: Given a much more abundant clone one base away, this may be a read error. The J gene is TRBJ1-5, the V gene TRBV29-1; tentatively, D is TRBD1 (6 bases). V gave up 7 bases and J gave up 4 bases, with 17 bases separating them. The CDR3 spans 14 residues. In germline, CDR1 is SQVTM, CDR2 ANQGSEA. The CDR3 sequence: CSAVFGTPNQPQHF. DNA of the CDR3: TGCAGCGCTGTTTTCGGGACACCGAATCAGCCCCAGCATTTT. Based on the CDR3 plus reference TRBV29-1 and TRBJ1-5, the full variable domain is SAVISQKPSRDICQRGTSLTIQCQVDSQVTMMFWYRQQPGQSLTLIATANQGSEATYESGFVIDKFPISRPNLTFSTLTVSNMSPEDSSIYLCSAVFGTPNQPQHFGDGTRLSIL.

This clonotype was found many times. The rearrangement uses TRBV5-5 and TRBJ2-7, with 8 bases that match TRBD1. This CDR3 comprises 15 residues. Per germline, CDR1 SGHKS and CDR2 YYEKEE (reference sequence). Trimming took 0 bases from V and 2 from J; bases not matched to a gene: 4. The CDR3 spells CASSLVGQAPYEQYF. CDR3 in DNA: TGTGCCAGCAGCTTGGTGGGACAGGCCCCCTACGAGCAGTACTTC.

This chain connects TRBV18 to TRBJ1-1, with D possibly being TRBD1 (5 bases). The ends were cut back, 3 bases at V and 1 base at J, with 21 bases in the middle. Germline V gene data show CDR1 as KGHSH and CDR2 as LQKENI. The CDR3 is 18 residues long. CDR3 sequence: CASSPGRAKNFGNTEAFF. Written as DNA, the CDR3 is TGTGCCAGCTCACCGGGCAGGGCCAAAAACTTTGGGAACACTGAAGCTTTCTTT.

This clonotype appeared many times. V gene TRBV6-5 combines with J gene TRBJ1-1, with D maybe TRBD1 (5 bases). The germline V and J ends were trimmed by 0 bases and 4 bases, with 6 bases remaining between them. This CDR3 region has 13 residues. Germline CDR1 MNHEY, CDR2 SVGAGI. The CDR3 region has the DNA TGTGCCAGCAGTTACTCGGGGCGCACTGAAGCTTTCTTT. This sequence encodes CASSYSGRTEAFF.

This clonotype has ten or more counts. The rearrangement links TRBV4-1 to TRBJ2-2, with D perhaps matching TRBD1 (5 bases). Germline V lookup: CDR1 MGHRA, CDR2 YSYEKL. Trimming stripped 4 bases from V and 2 bases from J, with 11 bases between. The CDR3 totals 15 residues. The CDR3 bases are TGCGCCAGCAGCCTGCGACAGCCCAACACCGGGGAGCTGTTTTTT. Translated, it gives CASSLRQPNTGELFF.

This clonotype was recorded at least ten times. J is TRBJ2-2 and V is TRBV13; no reliable D call. This CDR3 spans 14 amino acids. The germline V and J ends were trimmed by 5 bases and 7 bases, with 14 bases remaining between them. CDR1 is PRHDT and CDR2 is FYEKMQ in the germline V gene (reference sequence). Here the CDR3 DNA reads TGTGCCAGCAGCCCCTCGATTTTGGGCGGGGAGCTGTTTTTT. Its translation: CASSPSILGGELFF.

The chain combines TRBV11-2 with TRBJ1-5; 7 bases are shared with TRBD1. The V and J ends lost 3 bases and 4 bases, in that order; junction bases with no gene match: 15. This CDR3 is built from 18 residues. Germline-derived CDR1 and CDR2 are SGHAT and FQNNGV. The CDR3 region has the DNA TGTGCCAGCAGCTTGGAGGGGGCCGGGACAGCGGAAAATCAGCCCCAGCATTTT. Translating gives CASSLEGAGTAENQPQHF. Complete variable domain (other parts from reference TRBV11-2 and TRBJ1-5): EAGVAQSPRYKIIEKRQSVAFWCNPISGHATLYWYQQILGQGPKLLIQFQNNGVVDDSQLPKDRFSAERLKGVDSTLKIQPAKLEDSAVYLCASSLEGAGTAENQPQHFGDGTRLSIL.

This clonotype came up many times. The gene calls are TRBV10-2 and TRBJ1-1, with D maybe TRBD1 (6 bases). CDR1 WSHSY and CDR2 SAAADI come from the germline V gene. The V gene lost 4 bases and the J gene lost 6 bases, with 15 bases spanning the gap. The CDR3 consists of 14 residues. The CDR3 DNA sequence: TGCGCCAGCAGTGGAGGGGGGGCTAGGGCTGAAGCTTTCTTT. Residues: CASSGGGARAEAFF.

This clonotype was recorded at least ten times. The chain couples TRBV20-1 to TRBJ2-7, with D maybe TRBD2 (6 bases). The CDR3 extends over 14 amino acids. The V gene lost 6 bases and the J gene lost 0 bases, with 15 bases spanning the gap. Per the germline V gene, CDR1 is DFQATT and CDR2 is SNEGSKA (reference sequence). For the CDR3, the DNA is TGCAGTGCCCCCCTTACGGGAGACTCCTACGAGCAGTACTTC. It specifies CSAPLTGDSYEQYF.

This clonotype has more than one count but fewer than ten. The chain joins TRBV28 to TRBJ2-2, with D hard to call. V was trimmed by 1 base and J by 5 bases, leaving 8 bases between them. CDR1 MDHEN and CDR2 SYDVKM come from the germline V gene. The CDR3 loop spans 14 amino acids. As DNA, the CDR3 is TGTGCCAGCAGTTTATTCTTCGGGACCGGGGAGCTGTTTTTT. Its protein is CASSLFFGTGELFF.

The sample holds many counts of this clonotype. This sequence joins TRBV12-3 or TRBV12-4 and TRBJ1-1, with D possibly being TRBD1 (6 bases). This CDR3 is 17 amino acids long. V gave up 2 bases and J gave up 1 base, with 17 bases separating them. The CDR3 protein is CASSLNPGGGRNTEAFF. The CDR3 DNA is TGTGCCAGCAGTTTAAACCCTGGCGGGGGGCGGAACACTGAAGCTTTCTTT.

The rearrangement uses TRBV6-5 and TRBJ2-5, with D unclear. V was cut by 0 bases and J by 3 bases, with 5 bases left in between. The CDR3 contains 13 residues. Per the germline V gene, CDR1 is MNHEY and CDR2 is SVGAGI. The CDR3 DNA sequence: TGTGCCAGCAGTTACTCGTACGAAGAGACCCAGTACTTC. This gives the protein CASSYSYEETQYF.

This clonotype was counted at least ten times. The V gene is TRBV29-1, the J gene TRBJ2-7, with unresolved D. With 6 bases removed from V and 2 bases from J, the gap between germline ends came to 5 bases. There are 10 residues in the CDR3. Per the germline V gene, CDR1 is SQVTM and CDR2 is ANQGSEA. The CDR3 reads CSVRTYEQYF. The DNA of the CDR3 is TGCAGCGTGAGGACCTACGAGCAGTACTTC.

The chain employs TRBV7-2 and TRBJ1-1; D might be TRBD1 (6 bases). The CDR3 has 12 amino acids. The ends were cut back, 4 bases at V and 6 bases at J, with 9 bases in the middle. CDR1 and CDR2 (germline): SGHTA, FQGNSA. CDR3 DNA sequence: TGTGCCAGCAGCTGGGGGGCACCTGAAGCTTTCTTT. This translates into CASSWGAPEAFF.

The V call is TRBV7-2, the J call TRBJ2-7; TRBD1 is a possible D gene (5 bases). CDR1 and CDR2 from the germline V gene are SGHTA and FQGNSA. The CDR3 is made up of 15 amino acids. The V end lost 5 bases, the J end lost 6 bases, and 20 bases lay between the germline ends. CDR3 sequence: CASSNRVKGVSEQYF. For the CDR3, the DNA is TGTGCCAGCAGCAACCGGGTCAAAGGGGTCTCCGAGCAGTACTTC. Filled out from reference TRBV7-2 and TRBJ2-7, the complete variable domain reads GAGVSQSPSNKVTEKGKDVELRCDPISGHTALYWYRQSLGQGLEFLIYFQGNSAPDKSGLPSDRFSAERTGGSVSTLTIQRTQQEDSAVYLCASSNRVKGVSEQYFGPGTRLTVT.

This clonotype was found a few times. V gene TRBV18 combines with J gene TRBJ2-5; no firm D call. Germline values: CDR1 KGHSH, CDR2 LQKENI. CDR3 size: 16 residues. V dropped 0 bases and J dropped 2 bases, with 13 bases sitting between them. CDR3 sequence: CASSPPLNSRQETQYF. The CDR3 DNA is TGTGCCAGCTCACCACCCCTGAACAGTAGACAAGAGACCCAGTACTTC.

This clonotype was recorded at least ten times. The chain has TRBV20-1 and TRBJ2-7; 15 nucleotides line up with TRBD2. The CDR3 runs 15 residues. V lost 6 bases to trimming and J lost 7 bases; unmatched junction nucleotides: 10. Looked up from germline, CDR1 is DFQATT and CDR2 is SNEGSKA (reference sequence). The CDR3: CSAKDGTSGRNEQYF. In DNA form, the CDR3 reads TGCAGTGCCAAAGACGGGACTAGCGGGAGGAATGAGCAGTACTTC.

This clonotype was detected ten times or more. The rearrangement joins TRBV19 to TRBJ2-2; possible D gene TRBD2, 5 bases. The CDR3 spans 13 residues. Germline lookup yields CDR1 LNHDA and CDR2 SQIVND (reference sequence). The V end lost 9 bases, the J end lost 8 bases, and 16 bases lay between the germline ends. The CDR3: CASHLGEAGELFF. CDR3 in DNA: TGTGCCAGCCACTTGGGAGAGGCGGGGGAGCTGTTTTTT.

This clonotype was seen at least ten times. V and J are TRBV7-9 and TRBJ2-2, with D perhaps matching TRBD2 (7 bases). The V gene lost 7 bases and the J gene lost 6 bases, with 15 bases spanning the gap. CDR3 length: 14 residues. The germline V gene has CDR1 SEHNR and CDR2 FQNEAQ (reference sequence). The DNA of the CDR3 is TGTGCCAGCACCCAAAGGGGGGGAGCCGGGGAGCTGTTTTTT. It translates to CASTQRGGAGELFF.

This clonotype was recorded many times. V is TRBV6-5 and J is TRBJ2-7; 8 bases line up with TRBD2. CDR3 length: 16 residues. With 2 bases clipped from V and 3 bases from J, the junction kept 9 bases outside the gene matches. Germline CDR1 and CDR2: MNHEY and SVGAGI. This CDR3 is CASSYGGGAGGYEQYF. Here the CDR3 DNA reads TGTGCCAGCAGTTACGGGGGCGGGGCGGGAGGCTACGAGCAGTACTTC.

This clonotype was counted ten times or more. The CDR3 spells CASGVYSGSTGELFF. The DNA of the CDR3 is TGTGCCAGCGGGGTTTATTCAGGGTCCACCGGGGAGCTGTTTTTT. The rearrangement uses TRBV6-2 or TRBV6-3 and TRBJ2-2; the D gene is possibly TRBD1 (5 bases). The V gene lost 8 bases and the J gene lost 4 bases, with 17 bases spanning the gap. The CDR3 is made up of 15 amino acids. The germline gives CDR1 MNHEY, CDR2 SVGEGT.

This clonotype was found many times. V and J are TRBV29-1 and TRBJ2-5, with 8 bases identical to TRBD1. The J segment lost 5 bases and the V segment lost 3 bases, leaving 8 bases of the junction unmatched. The CDR3 totals 14 residues. CDR1 is SQVTM, CDR2 ANQGSEA, per germline. The chain's CDR3 is CSVERPGGLETQYF. CDR3 bases: TGCAGCGTTGAGAGGCCAGGGGGCCTGGAGACCCAGTACTTC. The whole variable domain, remainder taken from reference TRBV29-1 and TRBJ2-5, is SAVISQKPSRDICQRGTSLTIQCQVDSQVTMMFWYRQQPGQSLTLIATANQGSEATYESGFVIDKFPISRPNLTFSTLTVSNMSPEDSSIYLCSVERPGGLETQYFGPGTRLLVL.

This clonotype was detected ten times or more. This rearrangement joins TRBV28 to TRBJ1-5; 10 bases agree with TRBD1. Germline values: CDR1 MDHEN, CDR2 SYDVKM. This CDR3 is 14 amino acids long. After removal of 10 bases from V and 4 bases from J, the junction contained 7 bases not matched to a gene. CDR3 residues: CATLTGGANQPQHF. Written as DNA, the CDR3 is TGTGCCACCCTGACAGGGGGCGCGAATCAGCCCCAGCATTTT.